This TCR beta chain was observed in a study of blood T cell repertoires in COVID-19. Study details: Sites in the United States, Italy and Spain provided acute and convalescent COVID-19 samples. In each case, the material was cDNA or gDNA derived from T cells, B-cell-depleted T cells, or PBMCs.

In the source study's methods: Nucleated cell counts were estimated from reference gene primer amplification. Clones were read by immunoSEQ multiplex PCR, and TCRdb kept only the in-frame ones, dropping some. That table gives V, J and clone size, and the DNA gave D and trimming. Of tens of thousands of clones listed, less than 85% were seen once; the top ten hold roughly 11%. V lost 2 bases and J 5 bases, leaving 12 bases between the germline ends. The CDR3 is 14 amino acids. CDR1 is SGHAT and CDR2 is FQNNGV in the germline V gene. The sequencing sample was made of peripheral blood. The chain has TRBV11-2 and TRBJ2-5; possible D gene TRBD2, 5 bases. The TCR sequence derives from a human donor in a cohort sampled during active COVID-19. CDR3 sequence: CASSLFGLAETQYF. DNA of the CDR3: TGTGCCAGCAGCTTATTCGGTTTAGCGGAGACCCAGTACTTC.